The clone carrying this TCR beta chain was counted a few times. Antigen specificity is unknown. A single record per CDR3 protein comes from TCRdb applying MiXCR to the 5' RACE reads. The sample includes some 320,000 distinct CDR3 sequences, around 10% of them seen just once. CDR3 length: 13 amino acids. The germline V gene has CDR1 SEHNR and CDR2 FQNEAQ (reference sequence). The V and J ends lost 5 bases and 6 bases respectively, with 13 bases between them. This specimen belongs to a study of T cells after yellow fever vaccination. Findings and limits, study-wide: Reappearance after the booster was seen for most primary-vaccination clones, at about 95% CD4 and 70% to 90% CD8.

The rearrangement joins TRBV7-9 to TRBJ1-2; D may be TRBD1 (6 bases). The sequence derives from a man between 18 and 29 years old who received the YFV17D yellow fever vaccine. The source material was CD4+ T cells sorted from PBMCs, sampled 5 days after the yellow fever booster vaccination. The DNA for the CDR3 is TGTGCCAGCAGCACAGGGTCCTTTGATGGCTACACCTTC. Its translation: CASSTGSFDGYTF.